These 12 T cell receptor beta chains originate from one sample sequenced in a study of Graves' ophthalmopathy and Graves' hyperthyroidism. Amplification targeted the TCR beta CDR3 regions, with RNA transcripts as the source material. First-round RT-PCR used HTBI primers; second-round multiplex PCR followed. MiXCR, applied by TCRdb to the multiplex PCR reads, yields one record per CDR3 protein. The sample shows almost 750,000 distinct CDR3 sequences, roughly 40% of them seen only once. The sample taken for sequencing was peripheral blood. These receptors came from an adult man with Graves' ophthalmopathy.

This chain connects TRBV16 to TRBJ1-2; 9 nucleotides align to TRBD1. CDR1 is KGHSY and CDR2 is FQNENV in the germline V gene. This CDR3 is 16 amino acids long. Losses at the gene ends were 2 bases for V and 8 bases for J; bases not matched to a gene: 12. CDR3 region: CASSQNPGQGRYGYTF. The DNA of the CDR3 is TGTGCCAGCAGCCAAAATCCGGGACAGGGAAGATACGGCTACACCTTC.

This sequence joins TRBV25-1 and TRBJ2-6; perhaps D is TRBD1 or TRBD2 (5 bases each). Looked up from germline, CDR1 is MGHDK and CDR2 is SYGVNS. The CDR3 runs to 15 residues. V was trimmed by 7 bases and J by 0 bases, leaving 10 bases between them. The CDR3 loop reads CASMGTGSGANVLTF. CDR3 DNA sequence: TGTGCCAGCATGGGGACGGGCTCTGGGGCCAACGTCCTGACTTTC.

Points on this clonotype: One end of the junction fails to match germline, which may point to a read error. This chain connects TRBV25-1 to TRBJ2-2; D call uncertain. The CDR3 contains 15 residues. CDR1 is MGHDK, CDR2 SYGVNS, per germline. The DNA of the CDR3 is TGTGCCAGTAGTGTCGTGGGATTGGGTCCCGGGGAGCTGTTTTTT. As protein: CASSVVGLGPGELFF.

The rearrangement joins TRBV29-1 to TRBJ1-1, with TRBD1 matching over 7 bases. CDR3 length equals 13 residues. Germline V lookup: CDR1 SQVTM, CDR2 ANQGSEA. V was clipped by 7 bases and J by 2 bases; unmatched bases: 7. Written as DNA, the CDR3 is TGCAGCGGCCACAGGGGAGGAAACACTGAAGCTTTCTTT. As protein: CSGHRGGNTEAFF.

The chain is built from TRBV2 and TRBJ1-2; D possibly corresponds to TRBD1 (6 bases). The V end lost 10 bases, the J end lost 2 bases, and 23 bases lay between the germline ends. From germline, CDR1 is SNHLY and CDR2 FYNNEI. The CDR3 is made up of 16 amino acids. In DNA, the CDR3 is TGTGCCACCAGCAATCGTGGGGGGGCCAAAAACTATGGCTACACCTTC. It yields the protein CATSNRGGAKNYGYTF.

This rearrangement joins TRBV7-2 to TRBJ2-7, with 9 positions matching TRBD1. After removal of 4 bases from V and 0 bases from J, the junction contained 4 bases not matched to a gene. The germline gives CDR1 SGHTA, CDR2 FQGNSA. The CDR3 spans 15 residues. The CDR3 sequence is CASSSRTGDSYEQYF. CDR3 DNA: TGTGCCAGCAGCTCCCGGACAGGGGACTCCTACGAGCAGTACTTC. Using reference TRBV7-2 and TRBJ2-7 for the parts outside the CDR3, the full variable domain is GAGVSQSPSNKVTEKGKDVELRCDPISGHTALYWYRQSLGQGLEFLIYFQGNSAPDKSGLPSDRFSAERTGGSVSTLTIQRTQQEDSAVYLCASSSRTGDSYEQYFGPGTRLTVT.

This clonotype was counted many times. The chain couples TRBV7-8 to TRBJ1-1; 7 positions agree with TRBD1. V was clipped by 5 bases and J by 8 bases; unmatched bases: 5. The germline V gene has CDR1 SGHVS and CDR2 FQNEAQ. This CDR3 is 12 amino acids long. CDR3 region: CASSKPGQEAFF. Here the CDR3 DNA reads TGTGCCAGCAGCAAACCGGGACAGGAAGCTTTCTTT. The complete variable domain, with remaining parts taken from reference TRBV7-8 and TRBJ1-1, reads GAGVSQSPRYKVAKRGQDVALRCDPISGHVSLFWYQQALGQGPEFLTYFQNEAQLDKSGLPSDRFFAERPEGSVSTLKIQRTQQEDSAVYLCASSKPGQEAFFGQGTRLTVV.

J is TRBJ1-2 and V is TRBV15, with 9 bases matching TRBD1. Unmatched junction bases numbered 4, after V lost 2 bases and J lost 3 bases. This CDR3 has 15 amino acids. Germline CDR1 reads LNHNV; CDR2 reads YYDKDF (reference sequence). The CDR3 DNA sequence: TGTGCCACCAGCAGAAGGGGACAGGGTCACTATGGCTACACCTTC. It codes for CATSRRGQGHYGYTF.

Worth noting for this clonotype: This clone may be a read error of a much larger clone one base away. This chain uses TRBV29-1 with TRBJ2-5, with a weak D call TRBD2 (5 bases). V lost 7 bases and J 9 bases, leaving 18 bases between the germline ends. The CDR3 runs 12 residues. Germline V gene sequence: CDR1 SQVTM, CDR2 ANQGSEA. The CDR3 region has the DNA TGCAGCGCTTACCGGGATGCAGTGTCCCAGTACTTC. Protein product: CSAYRDAVSQYF.

This clonotype was seen a single time. The V gene is TRBV19, the J gene TRBJ1-1, with 8 positions matching TRBD1. This CDR3 contains 15 residues. With V trimmed by 6 bases and J by 0 bases, 6 bases remained unmatched. The germline V gene has CDR1 LNHDA and CDR2 SQIVND (reference sequence). The CDR3 sequence is CASSPQGAMNTEAFF. CDR3 in DNA: TGTGCCAGTAGCCCTCAGGGGGCAATGAACACTGAAGCTTTCTTT.

On this clonotype itself: A much larger clone differs by one base, so this may be a read error. This rearrangement joins TRBV2 to TRBJ1-1; D may be TRBD1 (5 bases). Germline CDR1 reads SNHLY; CDR2 reads FYNNEI. The length of the CDR3 is 12 residues. CDR3 region: CVSSEQGLRAFF. The DNA of the CDR3 is TGTGTCAGCAGTGAGCAGGGTCTTCGGGCTTTCTTT. The whole variable domain, remainder taken from reference TRBV2 and TRBJ1-1, is EPEVTQTPSHQVTQMGQEVILRCVPISNHLYFYWYRQILGQKVEFLVSFYNNEISEKSEIFDDQFSVERPDGSNFTLKIRSTKLEDSAMYFCVSSEQGLRAFFGQGTRLTVV.

The rearrangement uses TRBV29-1 and TRBJ1-1; no definite D call. CDR1 is SQVTM and CDR2 is ANQGSEA in the germline V gene. V gave up 4 bases and J gave up 8 bases, with 11 bases separating them. The CDR3 consists of 11 residues. In nucleotides, the CDR3 is TGCAGCGTTGTCACGGGCAGGGAAGCTTTCTTT. Translated, it gives CSVVTGREAFF.